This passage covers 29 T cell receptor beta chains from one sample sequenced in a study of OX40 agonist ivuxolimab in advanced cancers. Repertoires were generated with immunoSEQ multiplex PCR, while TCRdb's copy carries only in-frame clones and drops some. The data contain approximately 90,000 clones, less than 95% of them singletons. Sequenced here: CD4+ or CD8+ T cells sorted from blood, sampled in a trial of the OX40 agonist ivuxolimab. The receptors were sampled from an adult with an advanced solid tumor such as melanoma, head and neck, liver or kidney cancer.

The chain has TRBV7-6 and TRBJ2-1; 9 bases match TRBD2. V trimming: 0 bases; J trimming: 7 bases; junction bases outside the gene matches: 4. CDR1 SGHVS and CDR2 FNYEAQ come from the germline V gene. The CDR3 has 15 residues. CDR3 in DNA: TGTGCCAGCAGCTTAGCTAGCGGGAGAATAAATGAGCAGTTCTTC. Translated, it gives CASSLASGRINEQFF.

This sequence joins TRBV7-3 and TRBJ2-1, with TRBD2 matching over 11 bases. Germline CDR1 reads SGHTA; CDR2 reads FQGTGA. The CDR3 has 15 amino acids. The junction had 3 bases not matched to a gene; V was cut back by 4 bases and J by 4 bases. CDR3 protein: CASSSGLADYNEQFF. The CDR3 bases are TGTGCCAGCAGCTCGGGACTAGCGGATTACAATGAGCAGTTCTTC.

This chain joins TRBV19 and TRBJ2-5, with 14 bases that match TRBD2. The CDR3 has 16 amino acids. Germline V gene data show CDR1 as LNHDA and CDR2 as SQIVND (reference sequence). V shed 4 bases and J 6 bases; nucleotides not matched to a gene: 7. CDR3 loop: CASSTWGTSGRQTQYF. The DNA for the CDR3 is TGTGCCAGTAGTACGTGGGGGACTAGCGGGAGACAGACCCAGTACTTC.

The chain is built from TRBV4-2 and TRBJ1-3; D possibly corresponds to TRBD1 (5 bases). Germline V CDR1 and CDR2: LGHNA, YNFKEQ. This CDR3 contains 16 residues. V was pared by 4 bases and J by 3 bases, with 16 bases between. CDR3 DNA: TGTGCCAGCAGCCCTCCCCTAAGCCAGGGTGGAAACACCATATATTTT. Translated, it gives CASSPPLSQGGNTIYF.

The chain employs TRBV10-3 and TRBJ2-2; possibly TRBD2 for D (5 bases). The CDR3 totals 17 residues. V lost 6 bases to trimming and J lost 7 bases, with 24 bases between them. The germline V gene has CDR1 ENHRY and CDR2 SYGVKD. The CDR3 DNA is TGTGCCATCAGCGACTTCTTATCTACCCGGGGTATCGGGGAGCTGTTTTTT. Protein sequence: CAISDFLSTRGIGELFF.

Here the CDR3 reads CASSFRTSGVDTQYF. CDR3 sequence (DNA): TGTGCCAGCAGTTTCAGGACTAGCGGAGTAGATACGCAGTATTTT. The genes are TRBV27 and TRBJ2-3; the match to TRBD2 covers 10 bases. Germline CDR1 is MNHEY and CDR2 is SMNVEV (reference sequence). Trimming at V came to 3 bases and at J to 5 bases, leaving 5 bases not matched to a gene. This CDR3 has 15 residues.

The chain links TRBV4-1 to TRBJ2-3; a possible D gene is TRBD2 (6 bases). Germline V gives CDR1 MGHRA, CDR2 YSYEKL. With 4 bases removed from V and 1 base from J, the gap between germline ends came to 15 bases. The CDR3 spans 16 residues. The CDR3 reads CASSLWDSEGTDTQYF. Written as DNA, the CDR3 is TGCGCCAGCAGCCTATGGGACTCGGAGGGCACAGATACGCAGTATTTT.

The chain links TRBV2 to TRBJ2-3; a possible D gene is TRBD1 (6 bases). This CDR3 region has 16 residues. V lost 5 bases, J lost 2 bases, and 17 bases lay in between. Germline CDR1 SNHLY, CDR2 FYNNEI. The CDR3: CASSPYRDTITDTQYF. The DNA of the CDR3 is TGTGCCAGCAGTCCCTACCGGGACACTATCACAGATACGCAGTATTTT.

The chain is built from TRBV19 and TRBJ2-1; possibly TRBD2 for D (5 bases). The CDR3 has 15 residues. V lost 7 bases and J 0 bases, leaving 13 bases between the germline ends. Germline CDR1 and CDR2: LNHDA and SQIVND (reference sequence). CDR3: CASIDRGSSYNEQFF. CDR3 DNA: TGTGCCAGTATCGATCGGGGTAGCTCCTACAATGAGCAGTTCTTC.

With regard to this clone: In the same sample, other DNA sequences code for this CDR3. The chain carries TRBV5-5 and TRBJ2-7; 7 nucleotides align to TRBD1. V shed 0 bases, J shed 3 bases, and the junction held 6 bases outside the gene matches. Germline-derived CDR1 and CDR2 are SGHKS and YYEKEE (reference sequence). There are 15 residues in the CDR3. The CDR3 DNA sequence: TGTGCCAGCAGCTTGGAGGGGGACAGCTTCTACGAGCAGTACTTC. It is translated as CASSLEGDSFYEQYF.

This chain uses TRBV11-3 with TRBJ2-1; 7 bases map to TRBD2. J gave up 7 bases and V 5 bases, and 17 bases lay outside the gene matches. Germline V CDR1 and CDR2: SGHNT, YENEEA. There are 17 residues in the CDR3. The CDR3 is CASSTPRVDTGGNEQFF. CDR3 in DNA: TGTGCCAGCAGCACTCCGAGGGTAGATACCGGGGGGAATGAGCAGTTCTTC.

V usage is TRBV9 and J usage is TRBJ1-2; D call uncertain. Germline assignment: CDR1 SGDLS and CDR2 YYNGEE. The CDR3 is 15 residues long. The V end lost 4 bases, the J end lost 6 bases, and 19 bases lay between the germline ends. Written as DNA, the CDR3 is TGTGCCAGCAGCCCCGACCCTTCCGGCACAGATGGCTACACCTTC. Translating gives CASSPDPSGTDGYTF.

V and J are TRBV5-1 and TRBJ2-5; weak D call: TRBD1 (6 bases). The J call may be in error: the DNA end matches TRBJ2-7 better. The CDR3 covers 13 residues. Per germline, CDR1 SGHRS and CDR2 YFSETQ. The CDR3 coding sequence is TGCGCCAGCTCCGGGGACAACTCCTACGAGCAGTACTTC. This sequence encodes CASSGDNSYEQYF.

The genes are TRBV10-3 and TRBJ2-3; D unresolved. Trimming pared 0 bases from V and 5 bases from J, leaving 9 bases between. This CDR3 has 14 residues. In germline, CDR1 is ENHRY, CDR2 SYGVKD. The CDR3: CAISESSLVDTQYF. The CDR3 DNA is TGTGCCATCAGTGAGTCCTCCTTGGTAGATACGCAGTATTTT.

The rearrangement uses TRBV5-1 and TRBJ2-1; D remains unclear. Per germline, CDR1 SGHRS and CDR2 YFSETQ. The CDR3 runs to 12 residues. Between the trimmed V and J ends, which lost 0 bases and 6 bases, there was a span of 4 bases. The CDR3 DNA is TGCGCCAGCAGCTTGGCCGGCAATGAGCAGTTCTTC. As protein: CASSLAGNEQFF. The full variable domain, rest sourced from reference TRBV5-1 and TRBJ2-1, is KAGVTQTPRYLIKTRGQQVTLSCSPISGHRSVSWYQQTPGQGLQFLFEYFSETQRNKGNFPGRFSGRQFSNSRSEMNVSTLELGDSALYLCASSLAGNEQFFGPGTRLTVL.

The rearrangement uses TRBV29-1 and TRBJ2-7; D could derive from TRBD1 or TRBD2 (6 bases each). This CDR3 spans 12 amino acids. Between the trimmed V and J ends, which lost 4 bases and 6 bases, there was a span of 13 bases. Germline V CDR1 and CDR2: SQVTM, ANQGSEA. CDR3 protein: CSVGEGGGEQYF. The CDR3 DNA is TGCAGCGTTGGTGAGGGGGGCGGCGAGCAGTACTTC.

The CDR3 coding sequence is TGTGCCAGCAGCTTAGCCATGACTAGCGGGAGATACGAGCAGTACTTC. Its protein product is CASSLAMTSGRYEQYF. This chain links TRBV11-3 with TRBJ2-7; 12 positions agree with TRBD2. The CDR3 length is 16 residues. Germline-derived CDR1 and CDR2 are SGHNT and YENEEA. V shed 1 base and J 4 bases; nucleotides not matched to a gene: 5.

The CDR3 DNA reads TGTGCCAGCAGCTATTCGGGGGGCACAGATACGCAGTATTTT. Translation gives CASSYSGGTDTQYF. V gene TRBV7-3 combines with J gene TRBJ2-3; maybe TRBD2 (6 bases). CDR1 is SGHTA, CDR2 FQGTGA, per germline. CDR3 length: 14 amino acids. Trimming pared 4 bases from V and 1 base from J, leaving 9 bases between.

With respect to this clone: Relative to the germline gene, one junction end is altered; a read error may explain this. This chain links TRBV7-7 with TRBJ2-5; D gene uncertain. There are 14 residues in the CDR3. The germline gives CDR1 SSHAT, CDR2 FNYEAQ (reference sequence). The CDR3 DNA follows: TGTGCTAGCAGCTTAGCCGCCACCGGAGAGACCCAGTACTTC. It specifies CASSLAATGETQYF.

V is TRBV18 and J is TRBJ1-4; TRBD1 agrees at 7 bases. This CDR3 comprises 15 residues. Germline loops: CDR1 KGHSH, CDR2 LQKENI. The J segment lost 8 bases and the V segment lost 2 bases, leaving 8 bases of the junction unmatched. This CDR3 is CASSPSRQGGEKLFF. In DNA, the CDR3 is TGTGCCAGCTCACCATCGAGACAGGGCGGGGAAAAACTGTTTTTT.

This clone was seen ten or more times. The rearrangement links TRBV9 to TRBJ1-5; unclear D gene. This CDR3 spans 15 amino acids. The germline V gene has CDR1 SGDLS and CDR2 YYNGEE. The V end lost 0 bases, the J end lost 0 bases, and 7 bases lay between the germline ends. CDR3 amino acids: CASSVEAYSNQPQHF. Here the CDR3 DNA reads TGTGCCAGCAGCGTAGAGGCGTATAGCAATCAGCCCCAGCATTTT.

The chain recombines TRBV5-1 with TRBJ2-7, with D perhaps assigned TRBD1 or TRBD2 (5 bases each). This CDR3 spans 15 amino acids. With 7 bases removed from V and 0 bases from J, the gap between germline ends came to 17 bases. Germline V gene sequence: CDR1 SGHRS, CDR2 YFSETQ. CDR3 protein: CASGPGTGPSYEQYF. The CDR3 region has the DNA TGCGCCAGCGGCCCGGGGACGGGTCCCTCCTACGAGCAGTACTTC.

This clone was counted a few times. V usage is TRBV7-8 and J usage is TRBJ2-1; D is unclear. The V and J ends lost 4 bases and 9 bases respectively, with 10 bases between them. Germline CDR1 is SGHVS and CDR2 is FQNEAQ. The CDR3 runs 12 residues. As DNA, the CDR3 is TGTGCCAGCAGCTCTCCCGGTGGTGAGCAGTTCTTC. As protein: CASSSPGGEQFF.

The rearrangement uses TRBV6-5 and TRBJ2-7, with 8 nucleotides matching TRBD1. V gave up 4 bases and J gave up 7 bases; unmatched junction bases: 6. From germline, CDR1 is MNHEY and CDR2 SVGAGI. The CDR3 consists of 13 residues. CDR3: CASSSLTGVEQYF. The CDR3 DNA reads TGTGCCAGCAGTTCCTTGACAGGGGTTGAGCAGTACTTC.

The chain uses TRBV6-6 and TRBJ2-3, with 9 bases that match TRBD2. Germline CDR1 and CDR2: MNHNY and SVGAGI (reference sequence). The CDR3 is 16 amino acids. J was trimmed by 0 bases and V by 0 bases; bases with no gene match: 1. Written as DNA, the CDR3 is TGTGCCAGCAGTTACTCTAGCGGGAGTAGCACAGATACGCAGTATTTT. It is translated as CASSYSSGSSTDTQYF.

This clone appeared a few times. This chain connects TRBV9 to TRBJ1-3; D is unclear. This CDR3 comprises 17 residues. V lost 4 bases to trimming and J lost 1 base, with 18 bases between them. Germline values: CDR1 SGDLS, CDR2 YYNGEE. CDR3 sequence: CASSQDPASISGNTIYF. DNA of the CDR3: TGTGCCAGCAGCCAAGACCCGGCCTCCATTTCTGGAAACACCATATATTTT.

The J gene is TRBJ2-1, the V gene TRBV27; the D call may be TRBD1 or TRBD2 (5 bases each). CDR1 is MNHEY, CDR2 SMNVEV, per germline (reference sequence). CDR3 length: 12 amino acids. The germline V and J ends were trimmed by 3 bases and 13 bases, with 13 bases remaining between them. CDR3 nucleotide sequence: TGTGCCAGCAGTTTGCTTGAGGGACGTCAGTTCTTC. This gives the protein CASSLLEGRQFF.

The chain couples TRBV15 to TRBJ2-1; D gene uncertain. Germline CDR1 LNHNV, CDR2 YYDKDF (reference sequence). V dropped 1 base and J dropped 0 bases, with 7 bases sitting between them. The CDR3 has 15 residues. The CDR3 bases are TGTGCCACCAGCAGAGTCGGTAGCTCCTACAATGAGCAGTTCTTC. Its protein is CATSRVGSSYNEQFF.

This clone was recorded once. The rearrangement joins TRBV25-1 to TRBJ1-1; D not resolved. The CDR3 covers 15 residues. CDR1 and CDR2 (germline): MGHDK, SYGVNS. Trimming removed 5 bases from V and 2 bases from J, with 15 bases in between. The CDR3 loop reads CASSRRGWENTEAFF. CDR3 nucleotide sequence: TGTGCCAGCAGTCGGCGAGGGTGGGAAAACACTGAAGCTTTCTTT. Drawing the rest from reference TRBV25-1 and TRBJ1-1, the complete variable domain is EADIYQTPRYLVIGTGKKITLECSQTMGHDKMYWYQQDPGMELHLIHYSYGVNSTEKGDLSSESTVSRIRTEHFPLTLESARPSHTSQYLCASSRRGWENTEAFFGQGTRLTVV.